The T cell receptor (beta chain) described here comes from a study of T-cell memory formation after mild COVID-19. Overall study: In these data, TCR clusters were largely donor specific.

TCRdb analysed the 5' RACE reads with MiXCR anew, one entry per CDR3 protein. The sample contains roughly 340,000 distinct CDR3 sequences, more than 15% of which appear only once. Study-level points and caveats: The SARS-CoV-2 specificity of second-wave clones reaching peak at day 37 remained unverified.

This clonotype was detected only a few times. Antigen specificity is unknown. The clonotype comes from a man between 18 and 35 years old who had mild COVID-19 (a few samples of this study predate the infection). Cell type and time point are not known. Material for sequencing was PBMCs or a T cell subset sorted from them (not recorded which).

The CDR3 region is CASSVDGGRQETQYF. The CDR3 region has the DNA TGTGCCAGCAGCGTAGATGGGGGTCGCCAAGAGACCCAGTACTTC. The rearrangement uses TRBV9 and TRBJ2-5, with D possibly called TRBD1 or TRBD2 (5 bases each). Germline V lookup: CDR1 SGDLS, CDR2 YYNGEE. The CDR3 consists of 15 residues. With 0 bases removed from V and 1 base from J, the gap between germline ends came to 10 bases.